This T cell receptor beta chain was captured by sequencing in a study of identical twins. The CDR3 has 13 residues. Germline V gene lookup returns CDR1 MDHEN and CDR2 SYDVKM. V was clipped by 8 bases and J by 0 bases, with 10 bases between them. TCRdb re-derived calls from the 5' RACE reads in MiXCR, one entry per CDR3 protein. Among hundreds of thousands of distinct CDR3 sequences listed, roughly 12% were seen once. The same sample was also used in a study of yellow fever vaccine responses in identical twins.

Source material: PBMCs. V gene TRBV28 combines with J gene TRBJ1-2; maybe TRBD1 (6 bases). The clonotype comes from a woman aged 18-30 years in good health. The CDR3 DNA sequence: TGTGCCAGCGTTCGGACAGCTAACTATGGCTACACCTTC. This gives the protein CASVRTANYGYTF.